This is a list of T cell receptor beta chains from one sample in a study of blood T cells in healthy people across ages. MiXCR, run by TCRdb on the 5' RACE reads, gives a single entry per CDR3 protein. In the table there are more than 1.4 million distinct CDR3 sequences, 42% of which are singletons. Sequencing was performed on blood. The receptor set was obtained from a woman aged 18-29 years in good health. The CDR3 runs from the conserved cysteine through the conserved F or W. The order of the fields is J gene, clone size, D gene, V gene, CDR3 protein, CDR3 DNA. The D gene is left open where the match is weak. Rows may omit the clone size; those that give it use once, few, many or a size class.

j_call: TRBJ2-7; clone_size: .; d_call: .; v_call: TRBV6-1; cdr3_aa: CASSETYRVYEQYF; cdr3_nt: TGTGCCAGCAGTGAAACCTACAGGGTGTACGAGCAGTACTTC
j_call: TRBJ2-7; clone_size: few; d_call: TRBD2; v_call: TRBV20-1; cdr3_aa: CSARDTRESSYEQYF; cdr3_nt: TGCAGTGCTAGAGATACGCGGGAGAGCTCCTACGAGCAGTACTTC
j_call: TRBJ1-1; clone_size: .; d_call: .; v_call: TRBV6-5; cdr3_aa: CASSSTVGREAFF; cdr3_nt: TGTGCCAGCAGTTCGACGGTGGGAAGGGAAGCTTTCTTT
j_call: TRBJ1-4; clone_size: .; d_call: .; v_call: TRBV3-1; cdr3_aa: CASSQNGPQLNEKLFF; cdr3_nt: TGTGCCAGCAGCCAAAACGGACCCCAGCTTAATGAAAAACTGTTTTTT
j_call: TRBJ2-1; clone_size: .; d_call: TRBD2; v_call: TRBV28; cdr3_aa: CASSSPGQAGGPGVFF; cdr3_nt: TGTGCCAGCAGTTCCCCTGGGCAAGCGGGGGGCCCCGGAGTGTTCTTC
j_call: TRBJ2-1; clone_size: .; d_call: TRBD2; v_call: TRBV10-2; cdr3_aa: CASSTSGRGSYNEQFF; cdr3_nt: TGCGCCAGCAGTACTAGCGGGAGGGGCTCCTACAATGAGCAGTTCTTC
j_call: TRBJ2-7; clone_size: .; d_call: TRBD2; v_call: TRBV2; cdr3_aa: CASLQAGGSEQYF; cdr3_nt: TGTGCCAGCCTTCAGGCGGGGGGGAGCGAGCAGTACTTC
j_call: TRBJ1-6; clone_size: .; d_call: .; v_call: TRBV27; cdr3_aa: CASSLRGRGDIQGSPLHF; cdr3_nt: TGTGCCAGCAGTTTACGGGGGCGCGGGGATATTCAAGGTTCACCCCTCCACTTT
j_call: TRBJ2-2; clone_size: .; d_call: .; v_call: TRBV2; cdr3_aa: CASSDETANTGELFF; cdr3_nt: TGTGCCAGCAGTGACGAGACAGCTAACACCGGGGAGCTGTTTTTT
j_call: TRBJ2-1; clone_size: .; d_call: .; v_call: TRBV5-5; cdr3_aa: CASSLRPFYEQFF; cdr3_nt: TGTGCCAGCAGCTTACGGCCTTTCTACGAGCAGTTCTTC
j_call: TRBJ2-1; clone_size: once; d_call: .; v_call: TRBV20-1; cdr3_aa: CSANQGPTYNEQFF; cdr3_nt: TGCAGTGCTAACCAGGGCCCAACCTACAATGAGCAGTTCTTC
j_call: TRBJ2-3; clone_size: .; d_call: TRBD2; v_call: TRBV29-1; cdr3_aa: CSAQGLAGGLTSTDTQYF; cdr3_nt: TGCAGCGCCCAGGGACTAGCGGGAGGGTTAACTAGCACAGATACGCAGTATTTT
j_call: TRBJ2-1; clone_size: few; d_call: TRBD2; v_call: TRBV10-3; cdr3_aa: CATLRTSGEVEQFF; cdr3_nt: TGTGCCACTTTGAGGACTAGCGGGGAGGTTGAGCAGTTCTTC
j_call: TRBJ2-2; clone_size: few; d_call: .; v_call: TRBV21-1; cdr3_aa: CASNSGAGANTGELFF; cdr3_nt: TGTGCCAGCAATTCTGGAGCAGGGGCGAACACCGGGGAGCTGTTTTTT
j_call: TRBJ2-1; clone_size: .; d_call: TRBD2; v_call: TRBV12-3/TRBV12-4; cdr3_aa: CANRSSGASYNEQFF; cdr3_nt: TGTGCCAACAGAAGTAGCGGGGCCTCCTACAATGAGCAGTTCTTC
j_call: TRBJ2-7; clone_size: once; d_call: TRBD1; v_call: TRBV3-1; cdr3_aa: CASSLRGQGALNEQYF; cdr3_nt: TGTGCCAGCAGCCTAAGGGGACAGGGGGCTTTAAACGAGCAGTACTTC
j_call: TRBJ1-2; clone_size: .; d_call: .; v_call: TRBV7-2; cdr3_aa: CASSYGTPLSYGYTF; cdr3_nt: TGTGCCAGCAGTTATGGGACCCCTTTATCCTATGGCTACACCTTC
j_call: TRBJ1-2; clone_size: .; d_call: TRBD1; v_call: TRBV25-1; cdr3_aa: CASSEYFAPVQGLNYGYTF; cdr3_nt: TGTGCCAGCAGTGAATATTTCGCCCCAGTACAGGGGCTAAACTATGGCTACACCTTC
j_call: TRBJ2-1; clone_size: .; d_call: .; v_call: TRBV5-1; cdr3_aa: CASRAGGDSYNEQFF; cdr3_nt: TGCGCCAGCAGGGCCGGAGGGGACTCCTACAATGAGCAGTTCTTC
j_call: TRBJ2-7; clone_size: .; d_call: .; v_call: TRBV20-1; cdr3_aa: CSAREEGGFYEQYF; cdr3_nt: TGCAGTGCTAGGGAGGAAGGCGGATTCTACGAGCAGTACTTC
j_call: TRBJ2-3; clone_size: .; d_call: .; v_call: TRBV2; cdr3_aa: CASSEVLKPPDTQYF; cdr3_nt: TGTGCCAGCAGTGAAGTCCTGAAACCGCCAGATACGCAGTATTTT
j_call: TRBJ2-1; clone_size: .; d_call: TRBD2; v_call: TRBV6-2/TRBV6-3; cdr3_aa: CASSSPSGGYYNEQFF; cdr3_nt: TGTGCCAGCAGTTCTCCCAGCGGGGGGTATTACAATGAGCAGTTCTTC
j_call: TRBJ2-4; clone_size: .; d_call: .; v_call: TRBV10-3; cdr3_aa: CAISEGRAEGDIQYF; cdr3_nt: TGTGCCATCAGTGAGGGACGAGCGGAGGGAGACATTCAGTACTTC
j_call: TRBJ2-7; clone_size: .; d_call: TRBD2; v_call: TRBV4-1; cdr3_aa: CASSQDTSGDTYEQYF; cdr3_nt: TGCGCCAGCAGCCAAGATACTAGCGGGGACACCTACGAGCAGTACTTC
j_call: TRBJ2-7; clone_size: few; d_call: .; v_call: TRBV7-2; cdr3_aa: CASSFQSYSYEQYF; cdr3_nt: TGTGCCAGCAGCTTCCAAAGTTACTCCTACGAGCAGTACTTC
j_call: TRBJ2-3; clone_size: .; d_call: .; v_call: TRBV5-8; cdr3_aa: CASSLGRLTQYF; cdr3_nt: TGTGCCAGCAGCCTGGGCAGATTGACGCAGTATTTT
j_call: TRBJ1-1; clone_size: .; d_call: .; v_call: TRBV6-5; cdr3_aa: CTSSNLGAPGTEAFF; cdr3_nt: TGTACCAGCAGTAACCTTGGGGCCCCAGGCACTGAAGCTTTCTTT
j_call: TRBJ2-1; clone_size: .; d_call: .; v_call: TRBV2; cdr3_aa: CASSEAGNEQFF; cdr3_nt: TGTGCCAGCAGTGAAGCGGGCAATGAGCAGTTCTTC
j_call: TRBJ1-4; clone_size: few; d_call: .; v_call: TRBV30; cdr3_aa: CAWSEGWPNEKLFF; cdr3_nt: TGTGCCTGGAGTGAGGGGTGGCCTAATGAAAAACTGTTTTTT
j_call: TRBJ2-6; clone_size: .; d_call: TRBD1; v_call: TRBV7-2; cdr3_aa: CASSLTGARLSGVNVLTF; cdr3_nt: TGTGCCAGCAGCCTGACAGGGGCGAGATTATCTGGGGTCAACGTCCTGACTTTC
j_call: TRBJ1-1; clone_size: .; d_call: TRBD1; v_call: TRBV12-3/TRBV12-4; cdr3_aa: CARSSTRDSARGNTEAFF; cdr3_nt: TGTGCCCGCAGTTCTACCCGGGACAGCGCGCGAGGGAACACTGAAGCTTTCTTT
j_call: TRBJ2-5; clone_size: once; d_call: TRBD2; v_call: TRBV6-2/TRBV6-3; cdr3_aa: CASSYRAGNIGETQYF; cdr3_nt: TGTGCCAGCAGTTACCGAGCGGGGAACATCGGGGAGACCCAGTACTTC
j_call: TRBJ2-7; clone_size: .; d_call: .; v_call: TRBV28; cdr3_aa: CASSLYRDTRTYEQYF; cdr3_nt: TGTGCCAGCAGTTTGTATAGGGACACCCGAACCTACGAGCAGTACTTC
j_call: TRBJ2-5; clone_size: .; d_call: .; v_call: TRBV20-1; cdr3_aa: CSASRTAEEETQYF; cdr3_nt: TGCAGTGCTAGTAGGACAGCAGAAGAAGAGACCCAGTACTTC
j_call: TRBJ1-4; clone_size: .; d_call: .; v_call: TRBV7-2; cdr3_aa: CASSPRGRKLFF; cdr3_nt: TGTGCCAGCAGCCCCCGGGGGAGGAAACTGTTTTTT
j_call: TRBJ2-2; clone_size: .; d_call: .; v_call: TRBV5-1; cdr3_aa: CASSLERGSDTGELFF; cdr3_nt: TGCGCCAGCAGCTTGGAGCGCGGGTCCGACACCGGGGAGCTGTTTTTT
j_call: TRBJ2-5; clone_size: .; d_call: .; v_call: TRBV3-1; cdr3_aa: CASSQVRETETQYF; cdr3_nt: TGTGCCAGCAGCCAAGTTCGAGAGACGGAGACCCAGTACTTC
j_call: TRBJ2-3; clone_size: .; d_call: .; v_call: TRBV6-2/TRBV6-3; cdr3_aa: CASRSPANTDTQYF; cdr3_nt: TGTGCCAGCAGGTCCCCGGCGAACACAGATACGCAGTATTTT